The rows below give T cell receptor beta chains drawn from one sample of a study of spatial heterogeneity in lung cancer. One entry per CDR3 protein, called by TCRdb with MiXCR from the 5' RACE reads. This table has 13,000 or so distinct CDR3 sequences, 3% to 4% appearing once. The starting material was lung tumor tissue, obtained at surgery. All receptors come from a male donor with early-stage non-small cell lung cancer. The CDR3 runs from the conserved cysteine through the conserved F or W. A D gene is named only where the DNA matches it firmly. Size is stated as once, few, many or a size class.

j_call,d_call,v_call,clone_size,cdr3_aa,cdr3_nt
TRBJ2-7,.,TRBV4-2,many,CASSQEKGGYEQYF,TGTGCCAGCAGCCAAGAAAAAGGGGGCTACGAGCAGTACTTC
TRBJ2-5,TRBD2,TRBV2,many,CASSDSGLAIETQYF,TGTGCCAGCAGTGACTCGGGACTAGCGATAGAGACCCAGTACTTC
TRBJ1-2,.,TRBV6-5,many,CASSSPDAGLYGYTF,TGTGCCAGCAGTTCCCCCGACGCGGGCCTCTATGGCTACACCTTC
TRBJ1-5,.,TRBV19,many,CASSSTSKAPQHF,TGTGCCAGTAGCTCGACAAGTAAAGCGCCCCAGCATTTT
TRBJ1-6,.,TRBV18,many,CASSPGIAYNSPLHF,TGTGCCAGCTCACCAGGGATCGCTTATAATTCACCCCTCCACTTT
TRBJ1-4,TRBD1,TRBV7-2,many,CASSSTGGIANEKLFF,TGTGCCAGCAGCTCCACAGGGGGGATAGCTAATGAAAAACTGTTTTTT
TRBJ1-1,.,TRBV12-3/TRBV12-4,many,CASSLRAGGVTHTEAFF,TGTGCCAGCAGTTTAAGGGCCGGGGGGGTGACTCACACTGAAGCTTTCTTT
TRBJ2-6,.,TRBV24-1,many,CAVQGSAGANVLTF,TGTGCCGTACAGGGATCCGCTGGGGCCAACGTCCTGACTTTC
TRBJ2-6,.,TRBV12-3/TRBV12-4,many,CASSVSSGANVLTF,TGTGCCAGCAGCGTAAGTTCTGGGGCCAACGTCCTGACTTTC
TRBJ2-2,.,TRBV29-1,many,CSVVPNTGELFF,TGCAGCGTTGTTCCGAACACCGGGGAGCTGTTTTTT